This T cell receptor beta chain was identified in a study of T cell responses to AZD1222 COVID-19 vaccine. This clone has a single count. What it binds is unknown. Study-wide results and limits: Spike-specific TCRs gained breadth and depth after people received two AZD1222 doses.

Germline lookup yields CDR1 MNHEY and CDR2 SVGAGI. This CDR3 spans 15 amino acids. V was cut by 4 bases and J by 1 base, with 11 bases left in between. Assay used: immunoSEQ multiplex PCR; TCRdb lists only in-frame clones, some missing. The data hold under 150,000 clones, with 92% observed a single time. Material: peripheral blood, obtained 28 days after the second AZD1222 dose. The V gene is TRBV6-5, the J gene TRBJ1-5; tentatively, D is TRBD1 (6 bases). The clonotype comes from an adult who received the AZD1222 COVID-19 vaccine. The CDR3 DNA sequence: TGTGCCAGCAGTTCCCCGGGACAAAGCAATCAGCCCCAGCATTTT. Amino acid sequence: CASSSPGQSNQPQHF.